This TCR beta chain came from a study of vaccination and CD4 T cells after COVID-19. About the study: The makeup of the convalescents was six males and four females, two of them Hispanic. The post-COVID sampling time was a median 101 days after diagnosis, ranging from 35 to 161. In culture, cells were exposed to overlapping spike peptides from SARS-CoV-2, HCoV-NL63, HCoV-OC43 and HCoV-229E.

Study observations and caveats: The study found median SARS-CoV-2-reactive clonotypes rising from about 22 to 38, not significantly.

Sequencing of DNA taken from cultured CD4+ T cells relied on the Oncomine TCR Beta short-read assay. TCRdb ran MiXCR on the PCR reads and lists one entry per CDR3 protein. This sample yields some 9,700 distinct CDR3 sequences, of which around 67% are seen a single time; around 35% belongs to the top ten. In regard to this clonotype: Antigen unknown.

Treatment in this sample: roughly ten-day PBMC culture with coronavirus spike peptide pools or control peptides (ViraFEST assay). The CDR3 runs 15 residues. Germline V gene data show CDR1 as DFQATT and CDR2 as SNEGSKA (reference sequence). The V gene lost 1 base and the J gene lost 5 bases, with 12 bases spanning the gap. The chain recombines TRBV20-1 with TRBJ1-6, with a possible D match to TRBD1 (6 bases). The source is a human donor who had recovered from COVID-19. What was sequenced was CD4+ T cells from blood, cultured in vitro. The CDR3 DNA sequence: TGCAGTGCTAGAGGGGGGGGGCCAAATAATTCACCCCTCCACTTT. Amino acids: CSARGGGPNNSPLHF.